These 22 T cell receptor beta chains were all obtained from the same sample, sequenced in a study of CD4 T cells in relation to SARS-CoV-2 and coronaviruses. The unexposed donors gave CD4+ T cells in about 2010-2019, prior to COVID-19. Repertoires were generated with immunoSEQ multiplex PCR, while TCRdb's copy carries only in-frame clones and drops some. The repertoire holds about 59,000 clones, with 70% to 90% as singletons. Sequencing was performed on memory CD4+ T cells from PBMCs. These receptors were taken from a human donor in good health.

This clone has a single count. CDR3 nucleotides: TGTGCCAGTAGTACTTCCGGGACTAGCGGGGCCGGGGAGCTGTTTTTT. It translates to CASSTSGTSGAGELFF. The rearrangement joins TRBV19 to TRBJ2-2, with 13 bases that match TRBD2. After removal of 4 bases from V and 6 bases from J, the junction contained 5 bases not matched to a gene. Germline V gene sequence: CDR1 LNHDA, CDR2 SQIVND (reference sequence). CDR3 length: 16 residues.

V is TRBV28 and J is TRBJ1-6; D is perhaps TRBD1 (5 bases). In germline, CDR1 is MDHEN, CDR2 SYDVKM. Trimming cost V 5 bases and J 9 bases, with 26 bases left between them. CDR3 length: 18 residues. CDR3 sequence reads: CASSPADKTLGGSSPLHF. The CDR3 DNA sequence: TGTGCCAGCAGTCCGGCGGACAAGACTTTGGGCGGCAGTTCACCCCTCCACTTT.

The chain joins TRBV10-1 to TRBJ2-5; D call uncertain. CDR3 length: 12 amino acids. Looked up from germline, CDR1 is WNHNN and CDR2 is SYGVQD (reference sequence). Trimming cost V 0 bases and J 4 bases, with 3 bases left between them. CDR3 DNA: TGCGCCAGCAGTGAGTCCGGAGAGACCCAGTACTTC. Translated: CASSESGETQYF.

The rearrangement links TRBV6-5 to TRBJ1-4; D is ambiguous. Between the trimmed V and J ends, which lost 6 bases and 6 bases, there was a span of 8 bases. CDR1 is MNHEY and CDR2 is SVGAGI in the germline V gene. This CDR3 contains 12 residues. The CDR3 loop is CASRSGDEKLFF. CDR3 sequence (DNA): TGTGCCAGCAGGTCCGGGGATGAAAAACTGTTTTTT.

The V and J genes are TRBV5-1 and TRBJ2-1; weak D call: TRBD1 (6 bases). This CDR3 has 15 amino acids. Germline V gives CDR1 SGHRS, CDR2 YFSETQ. Trimming removed 0 bases at V and 4 bases at J, with 11 bases between. The CDR3 sequence: CASSLEGHRYNEQFF. The CDR3 bases are TGCGCCAGCAGCTTGGAGGGACATAGATACAATGAGCAGTTCTTC.

The V call is TRBV7-3, the J call TRBJ2-1, with 10 bases aligning to TRBD2. CDR3 length equals 15 residues. Germline CDR1 SGHTA, CDR2 FQGTGA. The V and J ends lost 2 bases and 5 bases, in that order; junction bases with no gene match: 3. The CDR3 DNA reads TGTGCCAGCAGCTTAGGGACTAGCGACCACAATGAGCAGTTCTTC. This gives the protein CASSLGTSDHNEQFF.

The chain has TRBV19 and TRBJ1-6, with D maybe TRBD1 (6 bases). The germline V gene has CDR1 LNHDA and CDR2 SQIVND (reference sequence). V was shortened by 7 bases and J by 9 bases, with 16 bases between the two germline ends. This CDR3 has 14 amino acids. This CDR3 is CASTPVEGVSPLHF. CDR3 DNA: TGTGCCAGTACTCCCGTGGAGGGGGTTTCACCCCTCCACTTT.

A remark on this clone: Compared with germline, one end of the junction differs, possibly owing to a read error. The gene calls are TRBV7-3 and TRBJ2-2, with a weak D call TRBD2 (5 bases). This CDR3 is 14 amino acids long. Germline assignment: CDR1 SGHTA and CDR2 FQGTGA. The CDR3 spells CASSPISEHRGAVF. In nucleotides, the CDR3 is TGTGCCAGCAGCCCAATCAGCGAACACCGGGGAGCTGTTTTT. Using reference TRBV7-3 and TRBJ2-2 for the parts outside the CDR3, the full variable domain is GAGVSQTPSNKVTEKGKYVELRCDPISGHTALYWYRQSLGQGPEFLIYFQGTGAADDSGLPNDRFFAVRPEGSVSTLKIQRTERGDSAVYLCASSPISEHRGAVFGEGSRLTVL.

V is TRBV28 and J is TRBJ2-7; maybe TRBD2 (5 bases). Trimming left V 2 bases short and J 5 bases short, with 13 bases between. Germline loops: CDR1 MDHEN, CDR2 SYDVKM. The CDR3 sequence is 14 residues long. CDR3 in amino acids: CASSLPMGADEQYF. The CDR3 region has the DNA TGTGCCAGCAGTTTACCGATGGGAGCCGACGAGCAGTACTTC. The variable domain in full, completed from reference TRBV28 and TRBJ2-7, reads DVKVTQSSRYLVKRTGEKVFLECVQDMDHENMFWYRQDPGLGLRLIYFSYDVKMKEKGDIPEGYSVSREKKERFSLILESASTNQTSMYLCASSLPMGADEQYFGPGTRLTVT.

The CDR3 region has the DNA TGTGCCAGCAGCCCCGATAGGGGCGCTGGAAACACCATATATTTT. It is translated as CASSPDRGAGNTIYF. V usage is TRBV7-8 and J usage is TRBJ1-3; tentative D call: TRBD1 (5 bases). The germline V and J ends were trimmed by 5 bases and 2 bases, with 13 bases remaining between them. CDR3 length equals 15 residues. Germline lookup yields CDR1 SGHVS and CDR2 FQNEAQ.

The chain joins TRBV9 to TRBJ2-2; 10 nucleotides agree with TRBD2. Germline V CDR1 and CDR2: SGDLS, YYNGEE. V lost 3 bases and J lost 7; bases outside the gene matches: 9. CDR3 length: 16 amino acids. The CDR3 loop reads CASSAQAGGTGGELFF. The CDR3 bases are TGTGCCAGCAGCGCCCAAGCGGGAGGGACGGGCGGGGAGCTGTTTTTT.

This chain joins TRBV29-1 and TRBJ2-5; D is uncertain. The CDR3 spans 12 residues. Germline loops: CDR1 SQVTM, CDR2 ANQGSEA. The V end lost 7 bases, the J end lost 0 bases, and 9 bases lay between the germline ends. The CDR3 protein is CSADQNQETQYF. For the CDR3, the DNA is TGCAGCGCGGACCAAAACCAAGAGACCCAGTACTTC.

V usage is TRBV2 and J usage is TRBJ1-4; possibly TRBD1 for D (5 bases). This CDR3 spans 16 amino acids. The ends were cut back, 4 bases at V and 6 bases at J, with 18 bases in the middle. Germline V gene sequence: CDR1 SNHLY, CDR2 FYNNEI. CDR3 region: CASSVPQQGWDEKLFF. DNA of the CDR3: TGTGCCAGCAGTGTCCCGCAGCAGGGTTGGGATGAAAAACTGTTTTTT.

The chain carries TRBV19 and TRBJ2-7; 7 nucleotides agree with TRBD2. Per the germline V gene, CDR1 is LNHDA and CDR2 is SQIVND (reference sequence). The CDR3 extends over 14 amino acids. Losses at the gene ends were 10 bases for V and 0 bases for J; bases not matched to a gene: 9. The CDR3 region is CATSRRGFSYEQYF. DNA for the CDR3: TGTGCCACTTCTCGGCGGGGGTTCTCCTACGAGCAGTACTTC.

CDR3 nucleotide sequence: TGCGCCAGCAGCCAAGATCGGACAGGGAACACTGAAGCTTTCTTT. This translates into CASSQDRTGNTEAFF. This chain uses TRBV4-1 with TRBJ1-1; 7 positions match TRBD1. The CDR3 has 15 residues. Trimming removed 0 bases from V and 1 base from J; junction bases left unmatched: 2. Germline loops: CDR1 MGHRA, CDR2 YSYEKL.

In this sample, this clone turned up once. The chain has TRBV6-5 and TRBJ2-5, with D possibly matching TRBD1 (6 bases). V was clipped by 8 bases and J by 5 bases, with 9 bases between them. Germline lookup yields CDR1 MNHEY and CDR2 SVGAGI. The CDR3 totals 11 residues. The CDR3 loop is CASSTGETQYF. The DNA of the CDR3 is TGTGCCAGCTCCACAGGGGAGACCCAGTACTTC.

Worth noting for this clone: The same CDR3 can be traced to other DNA sequences in this sample. This chain uses TRBV5-1 with TRBJ2-7; a possible D gene is TRBD2 (6 bases). The germline V gene has CDR1 SGHRS and CDR2 YFSETQ. V was cut by 0 bases and J by 4 bases, with 11 bases left in between. The CDR3 totals 14 residues. The CDR3 DNA reads as TGCGCCAGCAGCTTGGGCGGAGGGGATTACGAGCAGTACTTC. This encodes CASSLGGGDYEQYF.

The chain carries TRBV19 and TRBJ1-3; D gene unclear. The germline CDR1 and CDR2 sequences are LNHDA and SQIVND (reference sequence). The CDR3 has 14 amino acids. Deletions cut 3 bases from V and 7 bases from J, with 13 bases between. This CDR3 reads CASSISRTYNTIYF. Written as DNA, the CDR3 is TGTGCCAGTAGTATCTCCCGGACTTATAACACCATATATTTT.

J is TRBJ1-5 and V is TRBV3-1 (or the pseudogene TRBV3-2); the D is unclear. V dropped 3 bases and J dropped 1 base, with 4 bases sitting between them. Germline V gene sequence: CDR1 LGHDT, CDR2 YNNKEL (reference sequence). The CDR3 is 13 amino acids. CDR3 protein: CASSHGSNQPQHF. The CDR3 nucleotides are TGTGCCAGCAGCCATGGGAGCAATCAGCCCCAGCATTTT.

This clone came up once. The CDR3 sequence is CASSLDHGRVSQPQHF. The CDR3, as DNA: TGTGCCAGCAGCTTAGATCACGGGAGGGTTTCTCAGCCCCAGCATTTT. This chain links TRBV11-2 with TRBJ1-5, with D hard to call. V was cut by 0 bases and J by 6 bases, with 15 bases left in between. CDR3 length equals 16 residues. Per the germline V gene, CDR1 is SGHAT and CDR2 is FQNNGV.

This clone was detected only a few times. J is TRBJ2-3 and V is TRBV19; D is possibly TRBD1 (6 bases). V was pared by 4 bases and J by 4 bases, with 18 bases between. The CDR3 spans 16 residues. Looked up from germline, CDR1 is LNHDA and CDR2 is SQIVND (reference sequence). The CDR3 coding sequence is TGTGCCAGTAGTAGTAACAGGGAGAGATTCCCAGATACGCAGTATTTT. Amino acids: CASSSNRERFPDTQYF.

The chain is built from TRBV7-9 and TRBJ1-3; tentatively, D is TRBD1 (5 bases). Germline lookup yields CDR1 SEHNR and CDR2 FQNEAQ (reference sequence). Trimming stripped 5 bases from V and 4 bases from J, with 9 bases between. This CDR3 has 13 residues. CDR3 in DNA: TGTGCCAGCAGCAATAGGGACGGAAACACCATATATTTT. It encodes CASSNRDGNTIYF.